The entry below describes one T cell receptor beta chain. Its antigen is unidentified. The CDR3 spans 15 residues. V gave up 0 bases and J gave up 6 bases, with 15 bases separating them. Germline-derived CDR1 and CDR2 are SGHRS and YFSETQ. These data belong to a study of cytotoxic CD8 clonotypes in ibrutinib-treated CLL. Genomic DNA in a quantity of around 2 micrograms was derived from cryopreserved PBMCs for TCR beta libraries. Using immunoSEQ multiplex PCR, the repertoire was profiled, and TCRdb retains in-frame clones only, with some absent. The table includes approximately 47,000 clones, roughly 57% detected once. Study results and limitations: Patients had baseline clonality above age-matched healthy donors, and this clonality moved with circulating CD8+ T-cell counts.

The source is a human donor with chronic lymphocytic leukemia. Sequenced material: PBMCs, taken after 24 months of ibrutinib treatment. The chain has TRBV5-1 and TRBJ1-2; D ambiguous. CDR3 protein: CASSLGPPKRDGYTF. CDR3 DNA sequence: TGCGCCAGCAGCTTGGGACCTCCAAAGCGGGATGGCTACACCTTC.